The clone carrying this T cell receptor beta chain was recorded a few times. Its target is not known. RNA transcripts provided the template for amplifying TCR beta CDR3 regions. RT-PCR was first run with HTBI primers, then multiplex PCR in a second round. TCRdb reprocessed the multiplex PCR reads via MiXCR and lists one record per CDR3 protein. The repertoire holds about 240,000 distinct CDR3 sequences, with around 45% as singletons. This entry comes from a study of Graves' ophthalmopathy and Graves' hyperthyroidism. As for the study in general: Before any treatment was given, at initial diagnosis, peripheral blood was collected. Broader study findings: Blood was where most expanded thyroid clonotypes above 0.001 frequency also turned up. In predicting ophthalmopathy progression, the model reached approximately 70% sensitivity and roughly 75% specificity.

Diagnosis used clinical symptoms, serum thyroxine, TRAb, thyroid ultrasound and orbital computed tomography. CDR3 length: 12 amino acids. CDR1 is SGHRS, CDR2 YFSETQ, per germline. Trimming took off 4 bases at V and 5 bases at J, with 4 bases between the two ends. This receptor was taken from an adult man with Graves' ophthalmopathy. The chain recombines TRBV5-1 with TRBJ1-6, with D unclear. The sample was peripheral blood. CDR3 sequence (DNA): TGCGCCAGCAGCAGAAATAATTCACCCCTCCACTTT. It is translated as CASSRNNSPLHF.